The clone carrying this T cell receptor beta chain was seen a single time. Per the study methods: Amplified reference gene primers provided the basis for estimating nucleated cell counts. Clones were sequenced by immunoSEQ multiplex PCR, and TCRdb holds only the in-frame ones, with some missing. V and J calls and clone size are given by that table; D and trimming were obtained from the DNA. The table records approximately 69,000 clones, almost 90% of them present only once. CDR3 length: 13 amino acids. V was cut by 6 bases and J by 1 base, with 10 bases left in between. The V gene's germline CDR1 is MNHEY and CDR2 SVGEGT. This specimen belongs to a study of blood T cell repertoires in COVID-19. Background on the study: The samples span acute and convalescent COVID-19 from the United States, Italy and Spain. T cells, B-cell-depleted T cells, or PBMCs provided the cDNA or gDNA that served as material.

The chain is built from TRBV6-2 or TRBV6-3 and TRBJ2-7; D call uncertain. Material for sequencing was peripheral blood. This TCR was recovered from a middle-aged man with acute or convalescent COVID-19. As DNA, the CDR3 is TGTGCCAGCAGCCGGTCTCGGTCCTACGAGCAGTACTTC. This sequence encodes CASSRSRSYEQYF.